This TCR beta chain was sequenced in a study of early T cells in non-severe SARS-CoV-2 infection. In the study overall: Unsorted whole-blood RNA was sequenced in bulk, leaving chains unpaired.

Study-level points and caveats: Anti-spike CD8 specificities were favored by VDJdb matching, whose results missed private and CD4 specificities.

This clonotype was counted many times. No antigen is known for it. The V end was cut by 5 bases, the J end by 5 bases, with 18 bases between. Germline V gives CDR1 SEHNR, CDR2 FQNEAQ (reference sequence). The CDR3 runs 15 residues. Individual cDNA molecules carried attached unique molecular identifiers. One entry per CDR3 protein, called by TCRdb with MiXCR from the 5' RACE reads. The sample yields some 45,000 distinct CDR3 sequences, 9.4% seen once. The receptor was derived from an adult who was a healthcare worker with PCR-confirmed SARS-CoV-2 infection or an uninfected control (not recorded which). The rearrangement links TRBV7-9 to TRBJ2-5, with D hard to call. Here the sequenced sample was whole blood, taken at baseline. The CDR3 reads CASSATILRSETQYF. CDR3 DNA sequence: TGTGCCAGCAGCGCAACAATCCTACGGTCGGAGACCCAGTACTTC.